The clone carrying this TCR beta chain showed up just a few times. This sample was included in a study of beta chain features in type 1 diabetes. Germline V lookup: CDR1 SGHTS, CDR2 YDEGEE. This CDR3 contains 12 residues. V was pared by 1 base and J by 7 bases, with 8 bases between. Expressed TCRB transcripts were sequenced, since all the RNA that had been isolated was reverse transcribed. Some clones are missing from TCRdb's copy, which holds only in-frame ones; the method was immunoSEQ multiplex PCR. The data show about 140,000 clones, with less than 11% seen just once and around 1.4% held by the top ten.

Sequenced sample: naive CD4+ T cells from blood. The rearrangement uses TRBV5-8 and TRBJ1-1, with no clear D. This TCR was sampled from a man between 18 and 35 years old in good health. This CDR3 reads CASSLTGSEAFF. CDR3 DNA: TGTGCCAGCAGCTTGACGGGAAGTGAAGCTTTCTTT.